This T cell receptor (beta chain) was sequenced for a study of cytomegalovirus exposure and HLA in healthy donors. The CDR3 length is 15 residues. Germline-derived CDR1 and CDR2 are MDHEN and SYDVKM. After removal of 3 bases from V and 5 bases from J, the junction contained 7 bases not matched to a gene. 60 Vbeta and 13 Jbeta primers were used in PCR. Profiling relied on immunoSEQ multiplex PCR, and the TCRdb table lists in-frame clones only, not all of them. Among around 130,000 clones, under 70% were seen once, and the ten largest hold 6% to 8%. The clonotype was recovered from a woman in her fifties or sixties in good health and CMV-seronegative. The chain employs TRBV28 and TRBJ1-2, with 9 bases identical to TRBD1. The material sequenced was PBMCs. This chain's CDR3 is CASSFEGQGRYGYTF. As DNA, the CDR3 is TGTGCCAGCAGTTTCGAAGGACAGGGGCGTTATGGCTACACCTTC.